The 24 T cell receptor beta chains reported below all come from one sample, sequenced in a study of T cell responses to AZD1222 COVID-19 vaccine. Profiling relied on immunoSEQ multiplex PCR, and the TCRdb table lists in-frame clones only, not all of them. The repertoire has about 120,000 clones, about nine tenths of them found once; the top ten carry more than 13%. The starting material was peripheral blood, obtained on day 0 of AZD1222 vaccination. The receptor source for this set is an adult in good health.

In nucleotides, the CDR3 is TGTGCCAGCAGCCAAGCGGGAGGTGCCGAATACGAGCAGTACTTC. It specifies CASSQAGGAEYEQYF. The J gene is TRBJ2-7, the V gene TRBV3-1 (or the pseudogene TRBV3-2); TRBD2 aligns across 7 bases. The length of the CDR3 is 15 residues. The V gene end was trimmed by 1 base and the J gene end by 4 bases; junction bases not matched to a gene: 7. The germline gives CDR1 LGHDT, CDR2 YNNKEL (reference sequence).

The gene calls are TRBV11-3 and TRBJ2-1; D may match TRBD1 or TRBD2 (5 bases each). The CDR3 runs 15 residues. V was cut by 5 bases and J by 0 bases, with 11 bases left in between. The germline V gene has CDR1 SGHNT and CDR2 YENEEA. The CDR3 reads CASSPKRGSYNEQFF. The CDR3 region has the DNA TGTGCCAGCAGCCCCAAGAGGGGCTCCTACAATGAGCAGTTCTTC.

The chain links TRBV6-5 to TRBJ1-1; D might be TRBD1 (6 bases). Trimming left V 5 bases short and J 2 bases short, with 15 bases between. Germline lookup yields CDR1 MNHEY and CDR2 SVGAGI. The CDR3 has 15 amino acids. Written as DNA, the CDR3 is TGTGCCAGCAGTAGATTTCAGGGGACAAACACTGAAGCTTTCTTT. The encoded protein is CASSRFQGTNTEAFF.

The rearrangement joins TRBV7-8 to TRBJ2-1; 10 nucleotides agree with TRBD2. This CDR3 region has 15 residues. The ends lost 3 bases at V and 8 bases at J; junction bases unmatched: 7. Looked up from germline, CDR1 is SGHVS and CDR2 is FQNEAQ. The CDR3: CASSLSGRAGYEQFF. For the CDR3, the DNA is TGTGCCAGCAGCTTGAGCGGGAGGGCCGGGTATGAGCAGTTCTTC.

The chain employs TRBV19 and TRBJ1-1; D unresolved. Germline CDR1 reads LNHDA; CDR2 reads SQIVND (reference sequence). Trimming removed 2 bases at V and 8 bases at J, with 6 bases between. The CDR3 is made up of 11 amino acids. CDR3 DNA: TGTGCCAGTAGTATATCCTGGGAAGCTTTCTTT. Protein product: CASSISWEAFF. The complete variable domain, with remaining parts taken from reference TRBV19 and TRBJ1-1, reads DGGITQSPKYLFRKEGQNVTLSCEQNLNHDAMYWYRQDPGQGLRLIYYSQIVNDFQKGDIAEGYSVSREKKESFPLTVTSAQKNPTAFYLCASSISWEAFFGQGTRLTVV.

The chain employs TRBV9 and TRBJ1-6; 8 nucleotides align to TRBD1. This CDR3 contains 17 residues. Germline V gene data show CDR1 as SGDLS and CDR2 as YYNGEE. Germline trimming cut 4 bases from V and 5 bases from J; bases unmatched to any gene: 11. Here the CDR3 DNA reads TGTGCCAGCAGCCCCAGTTGGACAGGGTCTAATAATTCACCCCTCCACTTT. Translating it yields CASSPSWTGSNNSPLHF.

The gene calls are TRBV25-1 and TRBJ1-2, with no clear D. The V gene lost 0 bases and the J gene lost 8 bases, with 19 bases spanning the gap. CDR1 is MGHDK, CDR2 SYGVNS, per germline. This CDR3 is 16 amino acids long. This CDR3 reads CASSEYFQRLSSGYTF. Here the CDR3 DNA reads TGTGCCAGCAGTGAATATTTCCAACGGCTTAGTAGCGGCTACACCTTC.

This chain connects TRBV28 to TRBJ2-7, with TRBD2 identical over 13 bases. The germline V gene has CDR1 MDHEN and CDR2 SYDVKM. V gave up 7 bases and J gave up 2 bases; unmatched junction bases: 14. There are 18 residues in the CDR3. CDR3 nucleotides: TGTGCCAGCACCTTCCGGAGGGGGGGGACTAGCGGGGCCTACGAGCAGTACTTC. Encoded protein: CASTFRRGGTSGAYEQYF.

The chain is built from TRBV24-1 and TRBJ2-1; 8 bases are shared with TRBD2. The CDR3 runs 16 residues. Germline trimming cut 4 bases from V and 2 bases from J; bases unmatched to any gene: 6. CDR1 is KGHDR, CDR2 SFDVKD, per germline. The CDR3 loop reads CATSDRPGLAYNEQFF. Here the CDR3 DNA reads TGTGCCACCAGTGACCGTCCGGGACTAGCCTACAATGAGCAGTTCTTC.

This rearrangement joins TRBV11-2 to TRBJ2-1, with 7 bases fitting TRBD2. The CDR3 runs to 14 residues. Unmatched junction bases numbered 2, after V lost 2 bases and J lost 4 bases. CDR1 is SGHAT and CDR2 is FQNNGV in the germline V gene. CDR3 DNA sequence: TGTGCCAGCAGCTTACAGGGAGGGTACAATGAGCAGTTCTTC. The encoded protein is CASSLQGGYNEQFF.

The rearrangement joins TRBV27 to TRBJ2-1; 8 nucleotides agree with TRBD2. CDR3 length: 14 residues. Germline lookup yields CDR1 MNHEY and CDR2 SMNVEV (reference sequence). V was pared by 7 bases and J by 9 bases, with 11 bases of the junction left unmatched. This chain's CDR3 is CASKKEREIGEQFF. CDR3 bases: TGTGCCAGCAAGAAGGAGCGGGAGATCGGTGAGCAGTTCTTC.

The chain is built from TRBV19 and TRBJ2-5; TRBD2 is a possible D gene (6 bases). Trimming removed 6 bases from V and 4 bases from J, with 12 bases in between. The CDR3 covers 13 residues. Germline CDR1 LNHDA, CDR2 SQIVND (reference sequence). The CDR3 region has the DNA TGTGCCAGTAGAAAGGAGGGAGCAGAGACCCAGTACTTC. Translation gives CASRKEGAETQYF.

The chain links TRBV2 to TRBJ1-5; D perhaps matches TRBD1 (6 bases). V was pared by 7 bases and J by 6 bases, with 13 bases between. Looked up from germline, CDR1 is SNHLY and CDR2 is FYNNEI. This CDR3 region has 13 residues. The CDR3 sequence: CASTEAGVQPQHF. For the CDR3, the DNA is TGTGCCAGCACCGAAGCAGGGGTTCAGCCCCAGCATTTT.

DNA for the CDR3: TGTGCCAGCAGCTTAACCGGGACAGGGCTTATTATGAACACTGAAGCTTTCTTT. Its translation is CASSLTGTGLIMNTEAFF. The chain is built from TRBV5-5 and TRBJ1-1, with 9 positions matching TRBD1. The junction had 11 bases not matched to a gene; V was cut back by 2 bases and J by 0 bases. CDR1 SGHKS and CDR2 YYEKEE come from the germline V gene (reference sequence). CDR3 length equals 18 residues.

The V gene is TRBV6-4, the J gene TRBJ1-2; 7 bases align to TRBD1. The CDR3 is 15 amino acids. With V trimmed by 2 bases and J by 4 bases, 7 bases remained unmatched. CDR1 is MRHNA and CDR2 is SNTAGT in the germline V gene. CDR3 sequence reads: CASSDEAGGSYGYTF. DNA of the CDR3: TGTGCCAGCAGTGACGAGGCAGGGGGTAGCTATGGCTACACCTTC.

The chain couples TRBV30 to TRBJ1-1; 7 bases are a match to TRBD1. V lost 6 bases and J lost 10; bases outside the gene matches: 8. The CDR3 extends over 11 amino acids. Per germline, CDR1 GTSNPN and CDR2 SVGIG (reference sequence). The CDR3 DNA follows: TGTGCCTGCCTTAGGACAGGCGGAGCTTTCTTT. Translation: CACLRTGGAFF.

This sequence joins TRBV10-3 and TRBJ1-4; 9 bases fit TRBD1. Looked up from germline, CDR1 is ENHRY and CDR2 is SYGVKD. The CDR3 extends over 16 amino acids. V shed 4 bases, J shed 2 bases, and the junction held 5 bases outside the gene matches. CDR3 loop: CAISAGQGKTNEKLFF. The CDR3 region has the DNA TGTGCCATCAGTGCGGGACAGGGAAAGACTAATGAAAAACTGTTTTTT.

The chain joins TRBV30 to TRBJ1-2; no definite D call. Trimming shortened V by 5 bases and J by 1 base, and 8 bases separated the two germline ends. CDR3 length: 12 amino acids. CDR1 and CDR2 from the germline V gene are GTSNPN and SVGIG (reference sequence). The CDR3 DNA reads as TGTGCCTGGTCGAGGTTTAACTATGGCTACACCTTC. It encodes CAWSRFNYGYTF.

The V gene is TRBV27, the J gene TRBJ2-2; D gene ambiguous. Trimming took off 3 bases at V and 2 bases at J, with 7 bases between the two ends. Germline V gene lookup returns CDR1 MNHEY and CDR2 SMNVEV (reference sequence). The CDR3 spans 14 residues. The CDR3 here is CASSFWSNTGELFF. The CDR3 DNA follows: TGTGCCAGCAGTTTTTGGAGTAACACCGGGGAGCTGTTTTTT.

The chain has TRBV7-2 and TRBJ2-5; 13 bases map to TRBD2. The CDR3 is made up of 18 amino acids. Germline loops: CDR1 SGHTA, CDR2 FQGNSA. With 4 bases clipped from V and 5 bases from J, the junction kept 13 bases outside the gene matches. The CDR3 loop is CASSWGLAGLQGSETQYF. The DNA for the CDR3 is TGTGCCAGCAGCTGGGGACTAGCGGGGTTGCAAGGTTCGGAGACCCAGTACTTC.

The DNA of the CDR3 is TGTGCCAGTAGTATAGGGGTAGGCGGGGACCCCCAGCATTTT. Its translation: CASSIGVGGDPQHF. The chain is built from TRBV19 and TRBJ1-5, with D maybe TRBD1 (5 bases). This CDR3 spans 14 amino acids. CDR1 and CDR2 from the germline V gene are LNHDA and SQIVND (reference sequence). V dropped 1 base and J dropped 10 bases, with 14 bases sitting between them.

The rearrangement links TRBV5-1 to TRBJ1-6, with 7 bases lining up with TRBD1. This CDR3 is 16 amino acids long. CDR1 and CDR2 (germline): SGHRS, YFSETQ. V dropped 1 base and J dropped 7; count of bases not matched to a gene: 8. CDR3 in amino acids: CASSLSPGQENSPLHF. In DNA, the CDR3 is TGCGCCAGCAGCTTGAGCCCAGGACAGGAAAATTCACCCCTCCACTTT.

The rearrangement links TRBV2 to TRBJ2-3; possibly TRBD2 for D (5 bases). Deletions cut 8 bases from V and 0 bases from J, with 15 bases between. This CDR3 is 15 amino acids long. Germline lookup yields CDR1 SNHLY and CDR2 FYNNEI. This CDR3 reads CASVSGFSSTDTQYF. CDR3 coding DNA: TGTGCCAGCGTCAGCGGATTCTCTAGCACAGATACGCAGTATTTT.

The rearrangement links TRBV7-8 to TRBJ1-2; D ambiguous. V lost 5 bases and J 8 bases, leaving 21 bases between the germline ends. Per germline, CDR1 SGHVS and CDR2 FQNEAQ. This CDR3 is 15 amino acids long. In nucleotides, the CDR3 is TGTGCCAGCAGCATAAATATGGACCGCCAGGAAGGCTACACCTTC. This gives the protein CASSINMDRQEGYTF.